These 28 T cell receptor beta chains originate from one sample sequenced in a study of CD8 T cells in ankylosing spondylitis. A single record per CDR3 protein comes from TCRdb applying MiXCR to the 5' RACE reads. This sample has about 140,000 distinct CDR3 sequences, with under 35% found just once. Sequencing was done on a sample of synovial fluid, either unsorted or a sorted T cell fraction (not recorded which). Receptor source: a male donor with ankylosing spondylitis.

The rearrangement links TRBV5-6 to TRBJ1-3; D not certain. V was cut by 3 bases and J by 3 bases, with 7 bases left in between. The CDR3 is 13 amino acids. Germline loops: CDR1 SGHDT, CDR2 YYEEEE. The CDR3 protein is CASSSLGGNTIYF. CDR3 nucleotides: TGTGCCAGCAGCTCGCTAGGTGGAAACACCATATATTTT.

The V and J genes are TRBV28 and TRBJ1-3; D gene unclear. Germline CDR1 is MDHEN and CDR2 is SYDVKM. The V end lost 2 bases, the J end lost 1 base, and 12 bases lay between the germline ends. The CDR3 spans 16 residues. The CDR3 DNA follows: TGTGCCAGCAGTTTACCCTTTAGCAAGTCTGGAAACACCATATATTTT. Amino acid sequence: CASSLPFSKSGNTIYF.

This clonotype appeared a few times. This chain joins TRBV7-9 and TRBJ2-1, with 12 bases that match TRBD2. This CDR3 is 15 amino acids long. V shed 2 bases and J 7 bases; nucleotides not matched to a gene: 3. CDR1 is SEHNR, CDR2 FQNEAQ, per germline (reference sequence). This CDR3 reads CASSLPTSGRNEQFF. The DNA of the CDR3 is TGTGCCAGCAGCTTACCTACTAGCGGGAGGAATGAGCAGTTCTTC.

This clonotype was counted only a few times. The genes are TRBV12-3 or TRBV12-4 and TRBJ1-6; D uncertain. This CDR3 contains 15 residues. V was cut by 6 bases and J by 7 bases, with 16 bases left in between. The CDR3 bases are TGTGCCAGCAGACCCGACGAGGAGGAGAATTCACCCCTCCACTTT. Translating it yields CASRPDEEENSPLHF.

The chain employs TRBV27 and TRBJ2-7; D not resolved. The germline V gene has CDR1 MNHEY and CDR2 SMNVEV (reference sequence). Trimming removed 8 bases at V and 4 bases at J, with 3 bases between. The CDR3 covers 9 residues. The CDR3 nucleotides read TGTGCCAGCCCGTACGAGCAGTACTTC. It encodes CASPYEQYF.

The chain recombines TRBV5-8 with TRBJ2-7; D ambiguous. V gave up 5 bases and J gave up 2 bases, with 14 bases separating them. From germline, CDR1 is SGHTS and CDR2 YDEGEE. The CDR3 totals 14 residues. The CDR3 sequence is CASSILYTAYEQYF. Here the CDR3 DNA reads TGTGCCAGCAGTATTTTGTACACAGCCTACGAGCAGTACTTC. The complete variable domain, with remaining parts taken from reference TRBV5-8 and TRBJ2-7, reads EAGVTQSPTHLIKTRGQQATLRCSPISGHTSVYWYQQALGLGLQFLLWYDEGEERNRGNFPPRFSGRQFPNYSSELNVNALELEDSALYLCASSILYTAYEQYFGPGTRLTVT.

The rearrangement uses TRBV6-5 and TRBJ1-5; possibly TRBD1 for D (6 bases). CDR3 size: 16 residues. V lost 5 bases to trimming and J lost 5 bases, with 19 bases between them. Per germline, CDR1 MNHEY and CDR2 SVGAGI. The CDR3 DNA reads TGTGCCAGCAGTATACAGGGTTCGAAAAGCGATCAGCCCCAGCATTTT. Translating it yields CASSIQGSKSDQPQHF.

This clonotype showed up many times. The chain links TRBV7-8 to TRBJ2-7, with D perhaps matching TRBD1 (5 bases). The V end was cut by 1 base, the J end by 10 bases, with 8 bases between. CDR3 length equals 11 residues. Germline V gene lookup returns CDR1 SGHVS and CDR2 FQNEAQ. CDR3 bases: TGTGCCAGCAGCTTAGTACAGGATCAGTACTTC. Translation gives CASSLVQDQYF.

This clonotype is labeled medium-sized. The V and J genes are TRBV7-2 and TRBJ2-1, with a tentative D call TRBD2 (6 bases). The CDR3 covers 15 residues. CDR1 is SGHTA, CDR2 FQGNSA, per germline. V was trimmed by 5 bases and J by 5 bases, leaving 16 bases between them. The CDR3 protein is CASSPALLANNEQFF. Written as DNA, the CDR3 is TGTGCCAGCAGCCCTGCGCTACTAGCAAACAATGAGCAGTTCTTC.

This chain connects TRBV5-1 to TRBJ2-5, with TRBD1 identical over 7 bases. This CDR3 is built from 17 residues. V lost 1 base to trimming and J lost 2 bases; unmatched junction nucleotides: 11. The germline V gene encodes CDR1 SGHRS and CDR2 YFSETQ. This CDR3 is CASSLRGSGGVQETQYF. The CDR3 DNA reads TGCGCCAGCAGCTTGCGTGGTTCAGGGGGAGTTCAAGAGACCCAGTACTTC.

At least ten counts were recorded for this clonotype. The chain carries TRBV7-3 and TRBJ2-5; D ambiguous. The V gene lost 5 bases and the J gene lost 3 bases, with 10 bases spanning the gap. The CDR3 length is 13 residues. Germline CDR1 SGHTA, CDR2 FQGTGA. The CDR3 loop reads CASSPTAKETQYF. CDR3 in DNA: TGTGCCAGCAGCCCAACAGCGAAAGAGACCCAGTACTTC.

The chain couples TRBV6-5 to TRBJ2-2; no clear D gene. Per the germline V gene, CDR1 is MNHEY and CDR2 is SVGAGI. Trimming took off 6 bases at V and 7 bases at J, with 6 bases between the two ends. There are 11 residues in the CDR3. The CDR3 is CASRFGGELFF. The DNA of the CDR3 is TGTGCCAGCAGGTTCGGCGGGGAGCTGTTTTTT.

This chain uses TRBV18 with TRBJ1-5, with 7 bases lining up with TRBD1. Trimming cost V 4 bases and J 4 bases; bases outside gene matches: 7. This CDR3 contains 15 residues. Germline V lookup: CDR1 KGHSH, CDR2 LQKENI. The CDR3 DNA follows: TGTGCCAGCTCACTCACAGGGGAAAGGAATCAGCCCCAGCATTTT. This gives the protein CASSLTGERNQPQHF.

Many counts were recorded for this clonotype. This chain uses TRBV4-1 with TRBJ2-7; 8 bases line up with TRBD2. Germline assignment: CDR1 MGHRA and CDR2 YSYEKL. V lost 1 base to trimming and J lost 3 bases; unmatched junction nucleotides: 2. The CDR3 sequence is 14 residues long. The CDR3 sequence: CASSQGLALYEQYF. The CDR3, as DNA: TGCGCCAGCAGCCAAGGACTAGCGCTCTACGAGCAGTACTTC.

The J gene is TRBJ1-1, the V gene TRBV28; no clear D. The CDR3 is 12 residues long. The V and J ends lost 3 bases and 9 bases respectively, with 11 bases between them. Per germline, CDR1 MDHEN and CDR2 SYDVKM. CDR3 amino acids: CASSFRGSQAFF. The DNA of the CDR3 is TGTGCCAGCAGTTTCCGCGGGTCTCAAGCTTTCTTT.

This clonotype has just one count. This sequence joins TRBV5-5 and TRBJ2-2; 9 bases align to TRBD1. Germline-derived CDR1 and CDR2 are SGHKS and YYEKEE (reference sequence). CDR3 length: 16 residues. Unmatched junction bases numbered 7, after V lost 4 bases and J lost 3 bases. CDR3: CASSGRTGDYTGELFF. DNA of the CDR3: TGTGCCAGCAGCGGCAGGACAGGGGATTACACCGGGGAGCTGTTTTTT.

This clonotype was recorded many times. The genes are TRBV30 and TRBJ2-3, with 10 bases matching TRBD2. Germline loops: CDR1 GTSNPN, CDR2 SVGIG (reference sequence). The CDR3 consists of 15 residues. Trimming took 1 base from V and 5 from J; bases not matched to a gene: 6. The CDR3 region is CAWSAASGGVDTQYF. The CDR3 DNA follows: TGTGCCTGGAGTGCGGCCAGCGGGGGGGTAGATACGCAGTATTTT.

As DNA, the CDR3 is TGTGCCAGCAGCATACGGACCCCTAGCACCGGGGAGCTGTTTTTT. Its translation: CASSIRTPSTGELFF. The chain carries TRBV7-9 and TRBJ2-2; D gene uncertain. V was pared by 5 bases and J by 4 bases, with 14 bases between. The germline V gene encodes CDR1 SEHNR and CDR2 FQNEAQ (reference sequence). The CDR3 totals 15 residues.

The V and J genes are TRBV12-3 or TRBV12-4 and TRBJ1-1, with 7 positions matching TRBD1. The junction had 3 bases not matched to a gene; V was cut back by 5 bases and J by 0 bases. The CDR3 is 14 residues long. The CDR3 region has the DNA TGTGCCAGCAGTCGGACAGGCATGAACACTGAAGCTTTCTTT. Protein product: CASSRTGMNTEAFF.

This clonotype has only a few counts. This sequence joins TRBV12-3 or TRBV12-4 and TRBJ2-2; no firm D call. V was pared by 5 bases and J by 7 bases, with 8 bases between. CDR3 length equals 12 residues. Here the CDR3 DNA reads TGTGCCAGCAGTCGAGAACACGGGGAGCTGTTTTTT. This codes for CASSREHGELFF.

The chain uses TRBV20-1 and TRBJ2-7; D not resolved. Germline V gives CDR1 DFQATT, CDR2 SNEGSKA (reference sequence). The V end lost 6 bases, the J end lost 6 bases, and 12 bases lay between the germline ends. CDR3 length: 11 amino acids. The CDR3 loop is CSALNGPEQYF. The CDR3 coding sequence is TGCAGTGCACTAAACGGACCCGAGCAGTACTTC.

This clonotype was found many times. The chain is built from TRBV6-6 and TRBJ1-2; the D is unclear. Deletions cut 2 bases from V and 8 bases from J, with 12 bases between. CDR1 and CDR2 (germline): MNHNY, SVGAGI (reference sequence). This CDR3 is built from 13 residues. The DNA for the CDR3 is TGTGCCAGCAGTTACACCGGGGATCGAGGCTACACCTTC. Encoded protein: CASSYTGDRGYTF.

The J gene is TRBJ2-3, the V gene TRBV5-5; D not certain. Per germline, CDR1 SGHKS and CDR2 YYEKEE (reference sequence). There are 14 residues in the CDR3. The V end lost 3 bases, the J end lost 3 bases, and 11 bases lay between the germline ends. The CDR3 DNA is TGTGCCAGCAGCTCGTGGACGGGTACAGATACGCAGTATTTT. Its protein product is CASSSWTGTDTQYF. Full variable domain (rest looked up from reference TRBV5-5 and TRBJ2-3): DAGVTQSPTHLIKTRGQQVTLRCSPISGHKSVSWYQQVLGQGPQFIFQYYEKEERGRGNFPDRFSARQFPNYSSELNVNALLLGDSALYLCASSSWTGTDTQYFGPGTRLTVL.

This clonotype was observed a handful of times. At one boundary the junction diverges from the germline segment, which might be a read error. The chain employs TRBV6-5 and TRBJ1-2; TRBD1 matches at 9 bases. CDR3 size: 14 residues. Germline V CDR1 and CDR2: MNHEY, SVGAGI. The CDR3 reads CASSDSDRGYGYTF. DNA of the CDR3: TGTGCCAGCAGTGACTCCGACAGGGGGTATGGCTACACCTTC.

This clonotype was seen more than once but under ten times. CDR3 loop: CASSLAQLVYGYTF. In DNA form, the CDR3 reads TGTGCCAGCAGTTTGGCACAGCTAGTTTATGGCTACACCTTC. The V gene is TRBV12-3 or TRBV12-4, the J gene TRBJ1-2; no firm D call. Trimming cost V 3 bases and J 5 bases, with 13 bases left between them. The CDR3 covers 14 residues.

The gene calls are TRBV2 and TRBJ1-4; the match to TRBD1 covers 7 bases. The CDR3 spans 14 residues. Germline CDR1 and CDR2: SNHLY and FYNNEI. Losses at the gene ends were 6 bases for V and 4 bases for J; bases not matched to a gene: 5. The CDR3 sequence: CASRLQGINEKLFF. The DNA for the CDR3 is TGTGCCAGCAGATTACAGGGGATTAATGAAAAACTGTTTTTT.

The rearrangement uses TRBV6-1 and TRBJ1-1, with TRBD1 identical over 7 bases. Germline trimming cut 6 bases from V and 7 bases from J; bases unmatched to any gene: 2. This CDR3 contains 11 residues. Germline V gene lookup returns CDR1 MNHNS and CDR2 SASEGT. The CDR3: CASRRDSEAFF. The CDR3 region has the DNA TGTGCCAGCAGGCGGGACAGTGAAGCTTTCTTT.

The V call is TRBV9, the J call TRBJ1-2; D unclear. In germline, CDR1 is SGDLS, CDR2 YYNGEE. CDR3 length equals 10 residues. V was clipped by 5 bases and J by 8 bases, with 7 bases between them. CDR3 DNA sequence: TGTGCCAGCAGGGGCCGAGGCTACACCTTC. Residues: CASRGRGYTF.